A selection of T cell receptor beta chains follows, all from one sample in a study of shared clonotypes between healthy human individuals. The protocol was immunoSEQ multiplex PCR, while the TCRdb copy is restricted to in-frame clones and leaves out a portion. Here the sample spans millions of clones, approximately 95% being singletons. The sample consisted of naive CD4+ T cells from PBMCs. These receptors were collected from a man aged 18 to 29 in good health. Some clones in this sample may be carry-over from other donors' samples. CDR3s include the opening cysteine and the closing phenylalanine or tryptophan. The D gene is left open where the match is weak. A clone size is listed for some rows: how often the clone was seen (once, few, many), or a class if it is expanded.

j_gene	abundance	v_gene	d_gene	CDR3nt	CDR3aa
TRBJ1-4	-	TRBV5-4	TRBD1	TGTGCCAGCAGCGCGGGACAGGGGGCAACTAATGAAAAACTGTTTTTT	CASSAGQGATNEKLFF
TRBJ1-5	-	TRBV28	-	TGTGCCAGCAGTTTCCGACGTAGTCAGCCCCAGCATTTT	CASSFRRSQPQHF
TRBJ2-1	once	TRBV5-1	-	TGCGCCAGCAGCTTGTCCCCAGGGACAAAAAATGAGCAGTTCTTC	CASSLSPGTKNEQFF
TRBJ2-7	-	TRBV5-1	TRBD1	TGCGCCAGCAGCTTGGGTTCAGGGGGCGCAAACGAGCAGTACTTC	CASSLGSGGANEQYF
TRBJ2-1	once	TRBV7-2	TRBD2	TGTGCCAGCAGCAATCCGATTGGAGGGAGGGCCTACAATGAGCAGTTCTTC	CASSNPIGGRAYNEQFF
TRBJ2-1	-	TRBV28	-	TGTGCCAGCAGTTTCTATCAGGGCTACAATGAGCAGTTCTTC	CASSFYQGYNEQFF
TRBJ2-5	once	TRBV2	-	TGTGCCAGCAGGGGGCTCCAAGAGACCCAGTACTTC	CASRGLQETQYF
TRBJ1-2	-	TRBV2	TRBD1	TGTGCCAGCAAGGGGGGACAGTCTAACTATGGCTACACCTTC	CASKGGQSNYGYTF
TRBJ1-2	-	TRBV27	-	TGTGCCAGGAACCCCTCTGACCAGGAAGATGGCTACACCTTC	CARNPSDQEDGYTF
TRBJ2-4	-	TRBV2	-	TGTGCCAGCAGTGAAGCGCTTCTGGGAGAAGTCAAAAACATTCAGTACTTC	CASSEALLGEVKNIQYF
TRBJ2-1	-	TRBV6-1	-	TGTGCCAGCAGTGAACAGACAGGATTCTACAATGAGCAGTTCTTC	CASSEQTGFYNEQFF
TRBJ2-3	-	TRBV7-2	TRBD2	TGTGCCAGCAGCCGCGAGGGCGGGAGGAACACAGATACGCAGTATTTT	CASSREGGRNTDTQYF
TRBJ2-7	-	TRBV2	TRBD1	TGTGCCAGCAGTAGGGACAGGGAAGACGAGCAGTACTTC	CASSRDREDEQYF
TRBJ2-3	-	TRBV5-1	-	TGCGCCAGCAGCTCCGGGACCATCACAGATACGCAGTATTTT	CASSSGTITDTQYF
TRBJ2-2	-	TRBV2	TRBD1	TGTGCCAGCAGGACGGGGACAGCATCCACCGGGGAGCTGTTTTTT	CASRTGTASTGELFF
TRBJ2-7	-	TRBV7-9	TRBD1	TGTGCCAGCAGCTCTTCACCGGGACAGGGGACCTACGAGCAGTACTTC	CASSSSPGQGTYEQYF
TRBJ2-1	-	TRBV28	TRBD2	TGTGCCAGCAGTAATAGCGGGAGGGCCGCCAATGAGCAGTTCTTC	CASSNSGRAANEQFF
TRBJ1-2	-	TRBV2	TRBD1	TGTGCCAGCACCATCGAAACAGGGGCGGGCTATGGCTACACCTTC	CASTIETGAGYGYTF
TRBJ1-2	-	TRBV6-5	-	TGTGCCAGCAGAGACAGTGCTAACTATGGCTACACCTTC	CASRDSANYGYTF
TRBJ2-3	-	TRBV5-1	TRBD1	TGCGCCAGCAGCTCCACGGGACAGGGGACAGATACGCAGTATTTT	CASSSTGQGTDTQYF
TRBJ2-1	-	TRBV5-1	TRBD2	TGCGCCAGCAGCTACGTGGAGCGGGGGGATGAGCAGTTCTTC	CASSYVERGDEQFF
TRBJ2-3	-	TRBV9	-	TGTGCCAGCAGCGTAGTCGTCGGGGCCCCGCAGTATTTT	CASSVVVGAPQYF
TRBJ2-5	-	TRBV5-1	TRBD1	TGCGCCAGCAGCTTAGGGACAGGGGCCCAAGAGACCCAGTACTTC	CASSLGTGAQETQYF
TRBJ2-7	-	TRBV5-1	-	TGCGCCAGCTCCATTGGGGACGAGCAGTACTTC	CASSIGDEQYF
TRBJ1-1	-	TRBV7-9	-	TGTGCCAGCAGCTCCCCGAAGGGGGGCACCTTAGGCTCTGAAGCTTTCTTT	CASSSPKGGTLGSEAFF
TRBJ1-4	-	TRBV2	-	TGTGCCAGCGTCCGGAACAATGAAAAACTGTTTTTT	CASVRNNEKLFF
TRBJ1-2	-	TRBV10-3	-	TGTGCCATCAGTGAGTCGACAACCAACTATGGCTACACCTTC	CAISESTTNYGYTF
TRBJ2-7	-	TRBV7-3	TRBD2	TGTGCCAGCAGCCTCCGGACTAGCGGGGATCTCTACGAGCAGTACTTC	CASSLRTSGDLYEQYF
TRBJ1-5	-	TRBV28	-	TGTGCCAGCAGTTTTCGGGGGGCGCGCAGTAATCAGCCCCAGCATTTT	CASSFRGARSNQPQHF
TRBJ1-3	-	TRBV25-1	-	TGTGCCAGCAGTGAGTTGGGTTTCTCTGGAAACACCATATATTTT	CASSELGFSGNTIYF
TRBJ1-2	-	TRBV16	-	TGTGCCAGCAGCTCCGAGCCGGGGAAGAATGGCTACACCTTC	CASSSEPGKNGYTF
TRBJ2-7	-	TRBV21-1	-	TGTGCCAGCAGCAAGGAGATGCCCCGGGATCCCTACGAGCAGTACTTC	CASSKEMPRDPYEQYF
TRBJ1-2	-	TRBV15	-	TGTGCCACCAGCAGGATACAGGGACTTGCTGGCTACACCTTC	CATSRIQGLAGYTF
TRBJ2-5	-	TRBV6-5	TRBD1	TGTGCCAGCAGTTCCCGGACAGGGGTAGAGACCCAGTACTTC	CASSSRTGVETQYF
TRBJ2-7	once	TRBV5-1	TRBD2	TGCGCCAGCAGCTTGGTGTTAGCGGGAGTTCGAGAGCAGTACTTC	CASSLVLAGVREQYF
TRBJ2-7	-	TRBV7-2	-	TGTGCCAGCAGCTTGGAAGAATCGATCTCCTACGAGCAGTACTTC	CASSLEESISYEQYF
TRBJ2-7	-	TRBV19	-	TGTGCCAGCAAACCGAGGGGGAAACATATCGTACTGTCCTACGAGCAGTACTTC	CASKPRGKHIVLSYEQYF
TRBJ2-7	-	TRBV28	-	TGTGCCAGCATAGGATGGGGAGCCTACGAGCAGTACTTC	CASIGWGAYEQYF
TRBJ2-4	-	TRBV27	-	TGTGCCAGCAGTGCGTTCGGAAACATTCAGTACTTC	CASSAFGNIQYF
TRBJ1-4	-	TRBV5-8	-	TGTGCCAGCAGCCCCCGGGAAAAACTGTTTTTT	CASSPREKLFF